This TCR beta chain came from a study of cytomegalovirus exposure and HLA in healthy donors. The CDR3 covers 15 residues. From germline, CDR1 is MNHEY and CDR2 SMNVEV (reference sequence). V was shortened by 3 bases and J by 4 bases, with 15 bases between the two germline ends. The study ran its PCR with 60 Vbeta and 13 Jbeta primers. Some clones are missing from TCRdb's copy, which holds only in-frame ones; the method was immunoSEQ multiplex PCR. The sample has about 150,000 clones, nearly 80% seen once. General study findings and limits: Later analysis identified several of the most significant clusters that appeared linked to common viral pathogens. In vitro data verified a few CMV-associated chains as specific for CMV antigens.

In its sample, this clone was seen a few times. The antigen is not known. Input material: PBMCs. The sequence was collected from a woman aged 25 to 39 in good health and CMV-seronegative. This rearrangement joins TRBV27 to TRBJ2-5, with unresolved D. The CDR3 loop is CASSFFAFGSETQYF. In DNA form, the CDR3 reads TGTGCCAGCAGTTTTTTTGCGTTCGGGTCAGAGACCCAGTACTTC.